The present entry profiles one TCR beta chain with its context. This clone's antigen is unknown. Base qualities are missing; no much larger clone stands one base away. The sample originates from a study of cytomegalovirus exposure and HLA in healthy donors (dated by TCRdb to the late 2010s). Notes on the research overall: According to a later analysis, the roughly 130 validation repertoires were produced on the same platform as the approximately 600 repertoires of the first cohort. The study aimed to test whether signatures of past pathogen exposure could be identified by cataloging public T cell receptors. The study combined high-throughput TCR immunosequencing, statistical association of individual TCRs with disease status, and machine learning to predict cytomegalovirus infection status. Along with the approximately 700-subject first cohort, a separate validation cohort of over a hundred different subjects was used.

The CDR3 covers 19 residues, taking in both the cysteine and the phenylalanine. CDR3 DNA only is kept here, 57 bases in frame from base 1. CDR1 and CDR2, looked up from the germline V gene, are SGHRS and YFSETQ. Compared with germline, V lacks 4 bases and J lacks 0 bases; bases without a gene match: 12. Libraries were made using the immunoSEQ multiplex PCR assay. Processing in the source paper ran as follows. To diagnose cytomegalovirus status from the catalog of TCR beta chain sequences, a statistical classification framework was built. The clones in this table, taken by TCRdb from immuneACCESS, are in-frame only. Not every clone is retained; where verified, under half of the shortfall comes from an unresolved V gene, and the cause of the rest is unknown. That table furnishes V, J and clone size, whereas the DNA furnished D and trimming. Recorded for this sample are about 360,000 clones; roughly 85% of them occurred a single time. Approximately 0.86% of the sample belongs to the ten largest clones.

Separate from the roughly 650-subject first cohort, the validation cohort of more than 90 subjects was the group to which the donors belonged. Here is what the overall study found, with its caveats: A later analysis found that TCRs clustered in the first cohort also tended to co-occur in the roughly 120 validation repertoires, with approximately 94% of cluster scores above 0. The authors suggested that the approach could potentially be generalized to other disease states and immunological phenotypes. Across donors, most TCR sequences were observed very rarely, whereas some public TCRs were present in many individuals. A total of 150 or so TCR beta chains were listed by the study as associated with cytomegalovirus. A later analysis lacked HLA typing for the validation cohort, so it scored co-occurrence in that cohort across all 110 or so repertoires. A few of the identified cytomegalovirus-associated TCR beta chains were confirmed in vitro to be specific for cytomegalovirus antigens. In both the original and validation cohorts, the classifier was reported to diagnose cytomegalovirus status with high specificity and sensitivity.

This TCR came from a woman aged 18-35 years in good health and CMV-seronegative. Sequencing was performed on PBMCs. The V and J genes are TRBV5-1 and TRBJ2-6, with 8 central nucleotides matching TRBD1. The sequence in DNA is TGCGCCAGCAGCCCTCCCTTGAGACAGGGGATCTCTGGGGCCAACGTCCTGACTTTC. It translates as CASSPPLRQGISGANVLTF.